The sample holds a few counts of the clone carrying this TCR beta chain. Its cognate antigen is unknown. Primers: 60 Vbeta forward and 13 Jbeta reverse. The data were produced by immunoSEQ multiplex PCR, yet TCRdb's version contains in-frame clones alone and is incomplete. The table includes 100,000 to 140,000 clones, about four fifths detected once. This specimen comes from a study of cytomegalovirus exposure and HLA in healthy donors. Notes on the study in general: When analyzed later, a missense DCLRE1C variant was found to be linked to TCR beta V- and J-gene trimming. Most of the TCR beta V segments (in an earlier analysis) were productive either about 90% or about 30% of the time.

This sequence originates from a man between 25 and 39 years old in good health and CMV-seropositive. Material: PBMCs.

The CDR3: CASSLLAETQPQHF. CDR3 coding DNA: TGTGCCAGCAGTTTGTTGGCAGAAACTCAGCCCCAGCATTTT. The chain couples TRBV2 to TRBJ1-5; D is uncertain. The CDR3 runs 14 residues. Trimming shortened V by 5 bases and J by 6 bases, and 14 bases separated the two germline ends. Germline V gene sequence: CDR1 SNHLY, CDR2 FYNNEI.